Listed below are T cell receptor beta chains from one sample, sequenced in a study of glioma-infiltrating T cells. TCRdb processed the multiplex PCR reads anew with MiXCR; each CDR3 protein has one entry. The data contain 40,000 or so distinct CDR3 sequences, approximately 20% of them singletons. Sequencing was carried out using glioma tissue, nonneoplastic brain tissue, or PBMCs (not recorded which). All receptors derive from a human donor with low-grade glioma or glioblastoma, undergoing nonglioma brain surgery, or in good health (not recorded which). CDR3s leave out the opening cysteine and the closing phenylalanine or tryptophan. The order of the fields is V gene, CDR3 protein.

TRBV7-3 ASSSTGTGSTDTQY
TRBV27 ASSPEISPNYNEQF
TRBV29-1 SVEELAGETQY
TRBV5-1 ASSLGPSSSYNEQF
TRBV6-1 ASSRGRVAYNEQF
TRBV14 ASNRNTEAF
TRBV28 ASSLVREAGTTDTQY
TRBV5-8 ASSLARGSSTDTQY
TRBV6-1 ASSLGWQETKY
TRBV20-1 SASEDTEAF
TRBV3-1 ASSKARLSDQPQH
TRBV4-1 ASSQDWMCLGEKLF
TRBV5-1 ASSLGEGAAGELF
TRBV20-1 SARGDWLGDTQY
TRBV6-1 ASREHSGRGIAKNIQY
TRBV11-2 ASSFVQGSGNTIY
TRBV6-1 ASSAPRQPAGKKLF
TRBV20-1 SARIGQGLPEAF
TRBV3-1 ASSQDPDRNTDTQY
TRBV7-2 ASSLRQGEDQPQH
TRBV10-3 AISESGTTSNQPQH
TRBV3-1 ASSQVSTTEAF
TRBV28 ASSLYRGGDTEAF
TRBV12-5 ASGWGGAGETQY
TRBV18 ASSPETSTDTQY
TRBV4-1 ASSLTTSGGYEQY
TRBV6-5 ASSFSGRMGWQY
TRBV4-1 ASSQSTGSPQPQH
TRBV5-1 ASSFEGNGYT
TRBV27 ASSFLDVSGAKDTQY
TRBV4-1 ASSQDREPGNTIY
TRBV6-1 ASTNDRGNNEQF
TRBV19 ASSIDQSSPYYGYT
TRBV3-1 ASSSLGELIDYNEQF
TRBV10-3 AISESTRRTPDTQY
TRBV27 ASSHEDGANVLT
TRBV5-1 ASSLDGGGGSSPLH
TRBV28 ASSLRGGTGIYGYT
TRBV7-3 ARIWTGWQF
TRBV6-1 ASATLRGTDTQY
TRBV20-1 SASQASASTDTQY
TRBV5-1 ASSLIPTGVTPEAF
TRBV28 ASKGGSNQPQH
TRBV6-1 ASTDPNYREKNYEQY
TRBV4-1 ASSRTGTDGDQPQH
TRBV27 ASSSSTGYTEAF
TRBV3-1 ASSPGLGITDTQY
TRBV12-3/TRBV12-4 ASSLRGGANEQF
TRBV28 ASRNRDRAYSNQPQH
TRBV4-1 ASSQEWGSRYEQY
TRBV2 ASIGELGTEAF
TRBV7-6 ASSSLLETQY
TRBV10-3 AINCLQGMKTQY
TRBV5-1 ASSFLPRDRGSYGYI